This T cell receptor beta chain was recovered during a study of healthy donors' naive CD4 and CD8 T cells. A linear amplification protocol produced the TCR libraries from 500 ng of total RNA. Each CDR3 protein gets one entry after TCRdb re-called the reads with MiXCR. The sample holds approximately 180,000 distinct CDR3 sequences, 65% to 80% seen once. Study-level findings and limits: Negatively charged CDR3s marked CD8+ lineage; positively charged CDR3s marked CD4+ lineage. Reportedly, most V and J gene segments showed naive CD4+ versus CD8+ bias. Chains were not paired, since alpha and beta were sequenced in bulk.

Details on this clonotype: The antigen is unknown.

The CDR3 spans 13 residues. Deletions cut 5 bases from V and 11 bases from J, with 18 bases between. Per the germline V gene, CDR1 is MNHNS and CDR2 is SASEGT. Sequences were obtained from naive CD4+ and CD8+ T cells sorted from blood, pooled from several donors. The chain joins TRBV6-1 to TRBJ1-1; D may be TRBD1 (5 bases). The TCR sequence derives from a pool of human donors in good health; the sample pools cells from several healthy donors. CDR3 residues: CASSNRGTRIAFF. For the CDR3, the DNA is TGTGCCAGCAGTAACCGGGGGACCAGGATCGCTTTCTTT.